This T cell receptor (beta chain) was sequenced during a study of T-cell memory formation after mild COVID-19. V shed 1 base, J shed 5 bases, and the junction held 4 bases outside the gene matches. The CDR3 contains 15 residues. Germline V gene sequence: CDR1 LGHNA, CDR2 YSLEER. This clonotype occurred many times. 5'RACE primed from the constant segment yielded TCR alpha and TCR beta cDNA libraries bearing sample barcodes and UMIs. TCRdb reanalysed the 5' RACE reads using MiXCR and keeps one entry per CDR3 protein. There are a few hundred thousand distinct CDR3 sequences in the sample; 7.5% to 9.5% occur only once, and about 20% lies in the top ten.

The TCR comes from a man aged 18 to 30 who had mild COVID-19 (a few samples of this study predate the infection). Cell type and time point are not known. This chain joins TRBV4-3 and TRBJ1-4, with 7 bases lining up with TRBD1. Material for sequencing was PBMCs or a T cell subset sorted from them (not recorded which). This chain's CDR3 is CASSQGNRGNEKLFF. CDR3 nucleotide sequence: TGCGCCAGCAGCCAAGGAAACAGGGGCAATGAAAAACTGTTTTTT.